The 23 T cell receptor beta chains given below trace back to one sample, sequenced in a study of cytomegalovirus exposure and HLA in healthy donors. The PCR was carried out with 60 Vbeta primers and 13 Jbeta primers. Produced via immunoSEQ multiplex PCR; TCRdb's table is partial and in-frame only. The sample includes some 150,000 clones, 70% to 80% of them seen just once. Sequenced: PBMCs. The receptors were sampled from a man aged 60 to 75 in good health and CMV-seronegative.

This clone has just a few counts. This chain joins TRBV27 and TRBJ2-6, with 7 bases matching TRBD2. There are 20 residues in the CDR3. Germline CDR1 reads MNHEY; CDR2 reads SMNVEV (reference sequence). Trimming at V came to 3 bases and at J to 2 bases, leaving 16 bases not matched to a gene. This CDR3 is CASSFVHWGGRLAGANVLTF. The CDR3 DNA sequence: TGTGCCAGCAGTTTTGTGCATTGGGGGGGGAGGTTGGCTGGGGCCAACGTCCTGACTTTC.

This clone has a single count. This chain uses TRBV7-9 with TRBJ1-1; maybe TRBD1 (6 bases). The germline V gene has CDR1 SEHNR and CDR2 FQNEAQ (reference sequence). Trimming stripped 3 bases from V and 11 bases from J, with 16 bases between. The CDR3 totals 13 residues. The CDR3 nucleotides read TGTGCCAGCAGCTTTGATCAGGGGTCTTGGGCTTTCTTT. This codes for CASSFDQGSWAFF.

The CDR3 sequence: CASSTSLGLAGGEQFF. The CDR3 DNA sequence: TGCGCCAGCAGCACCAGCCTAGGACTAGCGGGGGGCGAGCAGTTCTTC. The chain has TRBV5-1 and TRBJ2-1, with TRBD2 matching over 14 bases. The CDR3 extends over 16 amino acids. J was trimmed by 10 bases and V by 4 bases; bases with no gene match: 10. Per the germline V gene, CDR1 is SGHRS and CDR2 is YFSETQ. Drawing the rest from reference TRBV5-1 and TRBJ2-1, the complete variable domain is KAGVTQTPRYLIKTRGQQVTLSCSPISGHRSVSWYQQTPGQGLQFLFEYFSETQRNKGNFPGRFSGRQFSNSRSEMNVSTLELGDSALYLCASSTSLGLAGGEQFFGPGTRLTVL.

The chain carries TRBV7-2 and TRBJ2-1; possible D gene TRBD2, 5 bases. Trimming left V 1 base short and J 3 bases short, with 13 bases between. Germline V gene sequence: CDR1 SGHTA, CDR2 FQGNSA. CDR3 length equals 16 residues. In DNA, the CDR3 is TGTGCCAGCAGCTTAGGGGAGAGACTCTACTACAATGAGCAGTTCTTC. This sequence encodes CASSLGERLYYNEQFF.

This clone was observed a single time. The V call is TRBV7-6, the J call TRBJ1-6, with 10 bases lining up with TRBD1. CDR1 and CDR2 from the germline V gene are SGHVS and FNYEAQ. There are 15 residues in the CDR3. J gave up 9 bases and V 1 base, and 3 bases lay outside the gene matches. CDR3 residues: CASSLEDRGGSPLHF. The CDR3 DNA sequence: TGTGCCAGCAGCTTAGAGGACAGGGGGGGTTCACCCCTCCACTTT.

The rearrangement joins TRBV27 to TRBJ1-2; tentative D call: TRBD1 (6 bases). Trimming took 0 bases from V and 4 from J, leaving 18 bases between them. Per germline, CDR1 MNHEY and CDR2 SMNVEV (reference sequence). This CDR3 has 17 amino acids. CDR3 sequence (DNA): TGTGCCAGCAGTTTATCGATGGGGGCCAGTTTTTCCTATGGCTACACCTTC. This codes for CASSLSMGASFSYGYTF.

This chain connects TRBV28 to TRBJ1-2; D might be TRBD1 (6 bases). The V gene lost 5 bases and the J gene lost 7 bases, with 11 bases spanning the gap. The CDR3 spans 12 residues. Germline CDR1 reads MDHEN; CDR2 reads SYDVKM. CDR3 in amino acids: CASSEQGIGYTF. CDR3 nucleotide sequence: TGTGCCAGCAGTGAACAGGGAATTGGCTACACCTTC.

The chain has TRBV5-1 and TRBJ2-2, with D unclear. The CDR3 has 14 amino acids. The germline V and J ends were trimmed by 1 base and 3 bases, with 7 bases remaining between them. The germline gives CDR1 SGHRS, CDR2 YFSETQ. The CDR3 loop is CASSLPLDTGELFF. CDR3 nucleotides: TGCGCCAGCAGCTTGCCCTTAGACACCGGGGAGCTGTTTTTT.

The chain couples TRBV28 to TRBJ1-5; a possible D gene is TRBD1 (6 bases). The V end was cut by 2 bases, the J end by 0 bases, with 11 bases between. The CDR3 runs 16 residues. Germline values: CDR1 MDHEN, CDR2 SYDVKM. The CDR3, as DNA: TGTGCCAGCAGTTTAAGAGGGGGGGTTAGCAATCAGCCCCAGCATTTT. Encoded protein: CASSLRGGVSNQPQHF.

The rearrangement uses TRBV19 and TRBJ2-7; D may be TRBD2 (6 bases). CDR1 LNHDA and CDR2 SQIVND come from the germline V gene (reference sequence). This CDR3 spans 14 amino acids. Trimming cost V 3 bases and J 4 bases, with 13 bases left between them. This CDR3 reads CASSITTGEYEQYF. The DNA of the CDR3 is TGTGCCAGTAGTATTACCACGGGGGAGTACGAGCAGTACTTC.

The chain links TRBV19 to TRBJ1-5; D uncertain. There are 14 residues in the CDR3. V was pared by 3 bases and J by 3 bases, with 9 bases between. Germline-derived CDR1 and CDR2 are LNHDA and SQIVND (reference sequence). The CDR3 DNA follows: TGTGCCAGTAGTATGTCCGGTTTCAATCAGCCCCAGCATTTT. It encodes CASSMSGFNQPQHF.

The chain links TRBV4-1 to TRBJ2-6, with a tentative D call TRBD2 (6 bases). Germline V gene sequence: CDR1 MGHRA, CDR2 YSYEKL. V shed 2 bases and J shed 0 bases, with 14 bases lying between them. The CDR3 consists of 18 residues. The CDR3 bases are TGCGCCAGCAGCCAAAATAAGGGACTGGGCTCTGGGGCCAACGTCCTGACTTTC. Translated: CASSQNKGLGSGANVLTF.

The CDR3 bases are TGTGCCAGCAGCTTCTACCCTCGACCGAGCGGTAAGTATGGCTACACCTTC. Translated: CASSFYPRPSGKYGYTF. The genes are TRBV7-3 and TRBJ1-2; D gene uncertain. V shed 3 bases and J shed 5 bases, with 22 bases lying between them. There are 17 residues in the CDR3. The germline V gene encodes CDR1 SGHTA and CDR2 FQGTGA.

The chain carries TRBV6-6 and TRBJ2-7; D not certain. CDR3 size: 15 residues. V lost 2 bases and J 0 bases, leaving 11 bases between the germline ends. Germline lookup yields CDR1 MNHNY and CDR2 SVGAGI (reference sequence). In nucleotides, the CDR3 is TGTGCCAGCAGTTACGAGGCTTCATACTCCTACGAGCAGTACTTC. This translates into CASSYEASYSYEQYF.

The CDR3 loop is CASSPFLLSTTYEQYF. The CDR3 DNA reads TGTGCCAGCAGCCCCTTCCTATTATCAACCACCTACGAGCAGTACTTC. The chain combines TRBV2 with TRBJ2-7; D call uncertain. The CDR3 loop spans 16 amino acids. CDR1 is SNHLY, CDR2 FYNNEI, per germline. Trimming removed 6 bases at V and 2 bases at J, with 20 bases between.

The chain links TRBV30 to TRBJ1-1, with D possibly being TRBD1 (6 bases). Between the trimmed V and J ends, which lost 3 bases and 8 bases, there was a span of 25 bases. The CDR3 length is 16 residues. Germline CDR1 reads GTSNPN; CDR2 reads SVGIG (reference sequence). The CDR3 loop reads CAWRGGGGYSAEEAFF. Here the CDR3 DNA reads TGTGCCTGGAGGGGGGGAGGGGGGTATTCCGCAGAGGAAGCTTTCTTT.

This chain joins TRBV7-8 and TRBJ2-5; perhaps TRBD1 as D (6 bases). Trimming took 3 bases from V and 5 from J, leaving 16 bases between them. Germline lookup yields CDR1 SGHVS and CDR2 FQNEAQ. The CDR3 is 15 amino acids. The CDR3 region has the DNA TGTGCCAGCAGCTTTAGCAGTGGGGGCGCGGAGACCCAGTACTTC. Amino acids: CASSFSSGGAETQYF.

This chain joins TRBV29-1 and TRBJ1-1, with D possibly TRBD1 on 6 matching bases. The CDR3 is made up of 14 amino acids. Germline assignment: CDR1 SQVTM and CDR2 ANQGSEA. V lost 6 bases to trimming and J lost 4 bases, with 18 bases between them. CDR3 DNA: TGCAGCGTCCACAGAGGCATAGGGGGCACTGAAGCTTTCTTT. This encodes CSVHRGIGGTEAFF.

This CDR3 reads CASSLGYEDGYTF. In nucleotides, the CDR3 is TGTGCCAGCAGCTTAGGCTACGAGGATGGCTACACCTTC. The chain recombines TRBV7-9 with TRBJ1-2, with D unresolved. The CDR3 runs 13 residues. Trimming took 1 base from V and 6 from J, leaving 9 bases between them. From germline, CDR1 is SEHNR and CDR2 FQNEAQ (reference sequence). Drawing the rest from reference TRBV7-9 and TRBJ1-2, the complete variable domain is DTGVSQNPRHKITKRGQNVTFRCDPISEHNRLYWYRQTLGQGPEFLTYFQNEAQLEKSRLLSDRFSAERPKGSFSTLEIQRTEQGDSAMYLCASSLGYEDGYTFGSGTRLTVV.

This clone was seen more than once but under ten times. The gene calls are TRBV18 and TRBJ1-1; possibly TRBD1 for D (6 bases). The V gene lost 0 bases and the J gene lost 3 bases, with 14 bases spanning the gap. The CDR3 spans 16 residues. Germline V gene sequence: CDR1 KGHSH, CDR2 LQKENI. The CDR3 here is CASSPPQGSPYTEAFF. CDR3 nucleotide sequence: TGTGCCAGCTCACCACCACAGGGTAGTCCGTACACTGAAGCTTTCTTT. Filled out from reference TRBV18 and TRBJ1-1, the complete variable domain reads NAGVMQNPRHLVRRRGQEARLRCSPMKGHSHVYWYRQLPEEGLKFMVYLQKENIIDESGMPKERFSAEFPKEGPSILRIQQVVRGDSAAYFCASSPPQGSPYTEAFFGQGTRLTVV.

This clone showed up just once. The rearrangement joins TRBV10-3 to TRBJ2-4; 8 bases map to TRBD1. This CDR3 has 19 residues. Unmatched junction bases numbered 14, after V lost 4 bases and J lost 0 bases. Germline CDR1 and CDR2: ENHRY and SYGVKD. The CDR3, as DNA: TGTGCCATCAGTGGTCCTAGACAGGGGTCCCCACTAGCCAAAAACATTCAGTACTTC. It codes for CAISGPRQGSPLAKNIQYF.

A word on this clone: The junction does not match germline at one end; this may be a read error. The chain uses TRBV6-1 and TRBJ2-2; D possibly corresponds to TRBD2 (6 bases). Germline V gives CDR1 MNHNS, CDR2 SASEGT. The CDR3 length is 18 residues. The CDR3: CASSDLARTSGGTGGLFF. CDR3 coding DNA: TGTGCCAGCAGTGACTTAGCCAGGACAAGCGGTGGCACCGGGGGGCTGTTTTTT.

The chain joins TRBV19 to TRBJ1-2; TRBD1 matches at 9 bases. This CDR3 is 13 amino acids long. CDR1 LNHDA and CDR2 SQIVND come from the germline V gene (reference sequence). V gave up 11 bases and J gave up 7 bases; unmatched junction bases: 11. The CDR3 spells CACRGQGEGGYTF. The CDR3 DNA sequence: TGTGCCTGCCGGGGACAGGGAGAAGGTGGCTACACCTTC.